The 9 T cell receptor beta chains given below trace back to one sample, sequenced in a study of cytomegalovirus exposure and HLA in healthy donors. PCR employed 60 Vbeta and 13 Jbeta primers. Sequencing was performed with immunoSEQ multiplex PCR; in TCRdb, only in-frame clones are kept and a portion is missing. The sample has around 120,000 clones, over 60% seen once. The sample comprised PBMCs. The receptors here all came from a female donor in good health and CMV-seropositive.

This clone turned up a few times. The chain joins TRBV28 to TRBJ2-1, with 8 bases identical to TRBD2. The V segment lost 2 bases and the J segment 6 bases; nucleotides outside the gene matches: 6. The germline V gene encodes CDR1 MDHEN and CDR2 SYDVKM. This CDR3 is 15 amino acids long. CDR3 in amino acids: CASSLGLAGPNEQFF. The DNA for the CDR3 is TGTGCCAGCAGTTTAGGGCTAGCGGGCCCCAATGAGCAGTTCTTC. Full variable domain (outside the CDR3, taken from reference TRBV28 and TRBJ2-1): DVKVTQSSRYLVKRTGEKVFLECVQDMDHENMFWYRQDPGLGLRLIYFSYDVKMKEKGDIPEGYSVSREKKERFSLILESASTNQTSMYLCASSLGLAGPNEQFFGPGTRLTVL.

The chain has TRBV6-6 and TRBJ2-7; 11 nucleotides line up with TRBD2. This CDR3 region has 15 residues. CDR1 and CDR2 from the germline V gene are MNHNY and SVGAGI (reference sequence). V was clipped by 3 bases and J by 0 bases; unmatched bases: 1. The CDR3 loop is CASSYGLAGSYEQYF. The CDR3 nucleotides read TGTGCCAGCAGTTATGGACTAGCGGGCTCCTACGAGCAGTACTTC.

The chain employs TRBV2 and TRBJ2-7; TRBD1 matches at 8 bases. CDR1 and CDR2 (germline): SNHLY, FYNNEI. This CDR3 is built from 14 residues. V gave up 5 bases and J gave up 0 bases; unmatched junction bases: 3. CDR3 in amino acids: CASSNGQGSYEQYF. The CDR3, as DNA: TGTGCCAGCAGTAACGGACAGGGCTCCTACGAGCAGTACTTC.

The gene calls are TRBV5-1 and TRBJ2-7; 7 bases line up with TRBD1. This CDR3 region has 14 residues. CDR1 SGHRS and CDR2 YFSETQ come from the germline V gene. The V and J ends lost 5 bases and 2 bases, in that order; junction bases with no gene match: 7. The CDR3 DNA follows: TGCGCCAGCAGTTATACGACAGGGCCCTACGAGCAGTACTTC. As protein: CASSYTTGPYEQYF.

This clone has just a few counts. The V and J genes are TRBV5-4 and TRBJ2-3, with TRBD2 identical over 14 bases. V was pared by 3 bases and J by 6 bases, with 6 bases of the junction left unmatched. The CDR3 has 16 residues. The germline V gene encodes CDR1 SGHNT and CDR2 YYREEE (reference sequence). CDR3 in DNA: TGTGCCAGCAGCTCCGGGACTAGCGGGAGTAGGGATACGCAGTATTTT. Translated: CASSSGTSGSRDTQYF.

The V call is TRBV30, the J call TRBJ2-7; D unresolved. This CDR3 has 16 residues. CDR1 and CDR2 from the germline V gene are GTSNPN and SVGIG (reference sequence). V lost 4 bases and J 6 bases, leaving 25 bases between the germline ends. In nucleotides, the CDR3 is TGTGCCTGGACCCAGTATCTAAGTGGAAAACTACGCGAGCAGTACTTC. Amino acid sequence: CAWTQYLSGKLREQYF.

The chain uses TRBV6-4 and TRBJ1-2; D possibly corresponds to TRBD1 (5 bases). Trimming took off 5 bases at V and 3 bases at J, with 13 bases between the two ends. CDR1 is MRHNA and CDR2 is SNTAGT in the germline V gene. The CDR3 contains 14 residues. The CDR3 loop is CASSPGIWDYGYTF. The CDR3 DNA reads TGTGCCAGCAGTCCAGGGATTTGGGACTATGGCTACACCTTC.

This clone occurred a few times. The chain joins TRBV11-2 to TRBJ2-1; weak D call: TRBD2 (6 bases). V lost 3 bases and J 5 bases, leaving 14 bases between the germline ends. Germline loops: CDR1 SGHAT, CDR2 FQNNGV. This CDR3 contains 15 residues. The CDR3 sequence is CASSFQFSGHNEQFF. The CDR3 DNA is TGTGCCAGCAGCTTCCAATTTAGCGGTCACAATGAGCAGTTCTTC. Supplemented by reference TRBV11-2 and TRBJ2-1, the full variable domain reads EAGVAQSPRYKIIEKRQSVAFWCNPISGHATLYWYQQILGQGPKLLIQFQNNGVVDDSQLPKDRFSAERLKGVDSTLKIQPAKLEDSAVYLCASSFQFSGHNEQFFGPGTRLTVL.

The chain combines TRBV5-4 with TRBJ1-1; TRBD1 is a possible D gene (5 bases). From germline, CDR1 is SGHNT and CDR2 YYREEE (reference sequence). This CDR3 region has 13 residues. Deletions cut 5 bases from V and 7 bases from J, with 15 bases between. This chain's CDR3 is CASRLDRPNEAFF. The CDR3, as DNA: TGTGCCAGCAGGTTAGACAGACCTAATGAAGCTTTCTTT. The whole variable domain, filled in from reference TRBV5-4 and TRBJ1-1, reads ETGVTQSPTHLIKTRGQQVTLRCSSQSGHNTVSWYQQALGQGPQFIFQYYREEENGRGNFPPRFSGLQFPNYSSELNVNALELDDSALYLCASRLDRPNEAFFGQGTRLTVV.